This T cell receptor (beta chain) was captured in a study of response to subunit inactivated influenza vaccine. This clonotype was detected only a few times. TCRdb passed the RT-PCR reads through MiXCR, listing each CDR3 protein once. Of 500,000 or so distinct CDR3 sequences listed, approximately 10% are singletons. The sample in question was PBMCs from blood, obtained roughly 46 days after vaccination. The receptor was derived from a man aged 50 to 59 who received an inactivated influenza vaccine.

CDR3 protein: CSARVGNTGELFF. In DNA, the CDR3 is TGCAGTGCTAGAGTAGGGAACACCGGGGAGCTGTTTTTT. This rearrangement joins TRBV20-1 to TRBJ2-2; D is unclear. The CDR3 totals 13 residues. CDR1 is DFQATT and CDR2 is SNEGSKA in the germline V gene (reference sequence). V was clipped by 1 base and J by 1 base, with 4 bases between them.